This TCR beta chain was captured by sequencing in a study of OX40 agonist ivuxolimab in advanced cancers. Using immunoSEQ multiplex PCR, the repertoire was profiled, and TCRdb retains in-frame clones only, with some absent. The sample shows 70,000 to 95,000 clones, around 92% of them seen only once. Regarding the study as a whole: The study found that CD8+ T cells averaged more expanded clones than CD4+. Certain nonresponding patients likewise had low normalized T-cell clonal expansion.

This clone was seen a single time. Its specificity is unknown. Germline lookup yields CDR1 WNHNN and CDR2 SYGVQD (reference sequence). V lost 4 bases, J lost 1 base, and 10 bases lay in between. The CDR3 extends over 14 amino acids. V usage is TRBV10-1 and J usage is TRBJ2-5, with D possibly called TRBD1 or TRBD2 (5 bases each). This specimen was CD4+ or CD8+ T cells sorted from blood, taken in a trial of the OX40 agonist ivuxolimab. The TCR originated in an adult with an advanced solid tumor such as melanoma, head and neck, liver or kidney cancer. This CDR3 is CASSGGTFQETQYF. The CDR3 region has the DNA TGCGCCAGCAGTGGAGGGACCTTCCAAGAGACCCAGTACTTC.